The rows below give T cell receptor beta chains drawn from one sample of a study of shared clonotypes between healthy human individuals. The repertoire was sequenced with immunoSEQ multiplex PCR; TCRdb's copy has only in-frame clones and lacks some. This repertoire shows some 2.3 million clones, about 92% found once; its top ten account for 0.35% to 0.45%. Sequencing was performed on naive CD4+ T cells from PBMCs. The origin of the receptors is a young man in good health. Some clones in this sample may be carry-over from other donors' samples. CDR3s include the opening cysteine and the closing phenylalanine or tryptophan. Each record gives: D gene, clone size, J gene, V gene, CDR3 DNA, CDR3 protein. D genes are given only for firm matches. Not every row has a clone size; where given, it reads once, few, many or a size class.

>TRBD1|.|TRBJ1-2|TRBV7-2
TGTGCCAGCAGCCCCTTCGGGACAGCTCACTATGGCTACACCTTC
CASSPFGTAHYGYTF
>TRBD1|.|TRBJ2-1|TRBV6-1
TGTGCCAGCACATTAACAGGGGGCGCGTGGAATGAGCAGTTCTTC
CASTLTGGAWNEQFF
>.|.|TRBJ2-7|TRBV19
TGTGCCAGTAAGGAGGGGTTTGGCTCCTACGAGCAGTACTTC
CASKEGFGSYEQYF
>.|.|TRBJ1-2|TRBV11-3
TGTGCCAGCAGCCCCCCTGAGGGCTACACCTTC
CASSPPEGYTF
>.|once|TRBJ1-1|TRBV6-6
TGTGCCAGCAGCAAAACAGGGCCCGAGGCTTTCTTT
CASSKTGPEAFF
>.|.|TRBJ2-1|TRBV7-3
TGTGCCAGCAGCCCGTCCGGAAGGGTAAATGAGCAGTTCTTC
CASSPSGRVNEQFF
>.|.|TRBJ2-7|TRBV5-1
TGCGCCAGCAGCTTGTTCTCGAGGGGGACACCGGAGCAGTACTTC
CASSLFSRGTPEQYF
>TRBD1|.|TRBJ1-2|TRBV5-6
TGTGCCAGCAGCTTGGGGACAGGGGTCGGTTTCTATGGCTACACCTTC
CASSLGTGVGFYGYTF
>.|.|TRBJ1-1|TRBV2
TGTGCCAGCAGGACCAGCTACATGAACACTGAAGCTTTCTTT
CASRTSYMNTEAFF
>TRBD2|.|TRBJ2-5|TRBV9
TGTGCCAGCAGCGTAGAAATGCGGGGGGGTCAAGAGACCCAGTACTTC
CASSVEMRGGQETQYF
>.|.|TRBJ2-3|TRBV27
TGTGCCAGCAGTTTTATTGGTACAGATACGCAGTATTTT
CASSFIGTDTQYF
>TRBD1|once|TRBJ1-2|TRBV19
TGTGCCAGTAGTCCCGACAGGGTTAACTATGGCTACACCTTC
CASSPDRVNYGYTF
>.|.|TRBJ1-2|TRBV5-6
TGTGCCAGCAGCTTGGTACAGGGTGGCTATGGCTACACCTTC
CASSLVQGGYGYTF
>.|.|TRBJ1-2|TRBV25-1
TGTGCCAGCAGTGAATTCGAGAAGGGAGGCGGCTATGGCTACACCTTC
CASSEFEKGGGYGYTF
>TRBD2|once|TRBJ2-7|TRBV5-4
TGTGCCAGCAGCCCTGGGGGAGGGAGCCTTTTACGGGAGCAGTACTTC
CASSPGGGSLLREQYF
>.|.|TRBJ2-5|TRBV5-1
TGCGCCAGCAGCTTGATTGTACAAGAGACCCAGTACTTC
CASSLIVQETQYF
>TRBD1|.|TRBJ2-1|TRBV5-1
TGCGCCAGCCAGGGACAGGGTGCCAATGAGCAGTTCTTC
CASQGQGANEQFF